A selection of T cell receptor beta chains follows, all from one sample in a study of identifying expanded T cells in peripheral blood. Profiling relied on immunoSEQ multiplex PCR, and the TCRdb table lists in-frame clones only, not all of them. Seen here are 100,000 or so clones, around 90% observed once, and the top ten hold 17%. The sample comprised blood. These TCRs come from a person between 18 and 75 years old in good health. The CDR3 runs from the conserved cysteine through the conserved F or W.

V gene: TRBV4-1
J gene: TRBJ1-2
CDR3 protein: CASSQETRLRALTF

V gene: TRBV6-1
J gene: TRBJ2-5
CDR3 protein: CASSGMDRETQYF

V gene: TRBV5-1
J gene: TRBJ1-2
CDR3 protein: CASSVDRVWGYTF

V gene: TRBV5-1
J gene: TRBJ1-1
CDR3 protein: CASSLGREGDTMNTEAFF

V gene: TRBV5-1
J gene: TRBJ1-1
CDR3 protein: CASSPAQGRDTEAFF

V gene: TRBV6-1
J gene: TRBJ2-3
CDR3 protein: CASGGTVKDTQYF

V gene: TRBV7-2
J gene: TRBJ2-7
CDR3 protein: CASSFQGDPGEQYF

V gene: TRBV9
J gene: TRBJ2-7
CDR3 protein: CASSKDRGPLTF

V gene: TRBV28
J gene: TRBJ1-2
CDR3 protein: CASFPGTGNGYTF

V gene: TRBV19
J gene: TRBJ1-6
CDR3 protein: CASSIWDVPNSPLHF